This TCR beta chain emerged from a study of T cell clonality in common variable immunodeficiency. Study outcomes and limitations: Fewer deletions and N-nucleotide insertions were reportedly seen in common variable immunodeficiency TCR beta sequences.

Assay: immunoSEQ multiplex PCR; the TCRdb copy retains only in-frame clones and omits some. The sample includes several thousand clones. CVID subjects had received replacement immunoglobulin for at least one year. Per germline, CDR1 KGHSH and CDR2 LQKENI. V lost 3 bases and J lost 6; bases outside the gene matches: 1. The CDR3 consists of 13 residues. Of note for this clone: What it binds is not known. The observed sequence ends 3 residues before the CDR3 terminus, with the missing tail filled in from the germline J gene.

Material: peripheral blood mononuclear cells. This TCR came from a human donor with common variable immunodeficiency. The rearrangement joins TRBV18 to TRBJ2-1; 8 nucleotides line up with TRBD1. Partial CDR3 DNA: TGTGCCAGCTCACCCGGACAGGGCAATGAG. Its protein is CASSPGQGNE. The whole CDR3 is CASSPGQGNEQFF.